Many counts were recorded for the clone carrying this T cell receptor (beta chain). This specimen belongs to a study of read filtering for tumor transcriptome and immune sequencing. The germline CDR1 and CDR2 sequences are LGHDT and YNNKEL (reference sequence). The CDR3 loop spans 16 amino acids. The V and J ends lost 4 bases and 7 bases respectively, with 20 bases between them. Molecular barcoded adaptors covering alpha/delta and beta/gamma chains were used on 400 ng RNA. Via MiXCR, TCRdb re-called the reads, giving one row per CDR3 protein. The sample records about 86,000 distinct CDR3 sequences, roughly 12% being singletons.

The receptor comes from a donor older than 35 with multiple myeloma. The gene calls are TRBV3-1 and TRBJ2-1; TRBD2 might be the D (5 bases). The sequencing sample was made of a population of CD138-negative cells sorted from bone marrow. CDR3 protein: CASSLAGSSLGNEQFF. Written as DNA, the CDR3 is TGTGCCAGCAGCCTCGCCGGATCTAGCCTTGGGAATGAGCAGTTCTTC.